These 9 T cell receptor beta chains were all obtained from the same sample, sequenced in a study of blood T cells in healthy people across ages. The use of a sample-barcoded 5' primer and a J-beta primer mix characterized a second PCR of roughly 7 to 12 cycles. One entry per CDR3 protein, called by TCRdb with MiXCR from the 5' RACE reads. The top ten hold under 8% of the sample, which has some 1.4 million distinct CDR3 sequences, approximately 40% seen once. The sequenced sample consisted of blood. Receptors originate from a woman aged 18-30 years in good health.

The gene calls are TRBV20-1 and TRBJ2-3, with TRBD2 matching 9 bases. V gave up 5 bases and J gave up 2 bases; unmatched junction bases: 2. Germline V lookup: CDR1 DFQATT, CDR2 SNEGSKA (reference sequence). The CDR3 extends over 13 amino acids. The CDR3 nucleotides are TGCAGTGCTCAGCGGGGGGTCACAGATACGCAGTATTTT. Amino acid sequence: CSAQRGVTDTQYF.

This clonotype was detected many times. Germline and junction disagree at one end, which may indicate a read error. V usage is TRBV25-1 and J usage is TRBJ2-5; possibly TRBD2 for D (6 bases). This CDR3 is 13 amino acids long. CDR1 and CDR2 from the germline V gene are MGHDK and SYGVNS. The CDR3 loop is CASSGGVQETQYF. The DNA of the CDR3 is TGTGCTAGCAGTGGAGGGGTCCAAGAGACCCAGTACTTC.

This rearrangement joins TRBV6-5 to TRBJ2-1; D is uncertain. Germline CDR1 MNHEY, CDR2 SVGAGI. Trimming removed 8 bases from V and 6 bases from J, with 17 bases in between. This CDR3 spans 14 amino acids. The CDR3, as DNA: TGTGCCAGCTTAAGTATAGGGAATGGCAATGAGCAGTTCTTC. This gives the protein CASLSIGNGNEQFF.

The chain carries TRBV4-2 and TRBJ2-3, with 8 positions matching TRBD2. Per germline, CDR1 LGHNA and CDR2 YNFKEQ. The junction had 13 bases not matched to a gene; V was cut back by 3 bases and J by 2 bases. CDR3 length: 18 residues. CDR3 region: CASSQMGVGSGITDTQYF. CDR3 coding DNA: TGTGCCAGCAGCCAGATGGGAGTAGGTAGCGGGATCACAGATACGCAGTATTTT.

This rearrangement joins TRBV4-1 to TRBJ2-1; 10 bases are shared with TRBD2. The CDR3 has 17 residues. Trimming at V came to 4 bases and at J to 4 bases, leaving 10 bases not matched to a gene. Germline V CDR1 and CDR2: MGHRA, YSYEKL. DNA for the CDR3: TGCGCCAGCAGCCGGACGGATAGCGGGGGGAGTTACAATGAGCAGTTCTTC. It specifies CASSRTDSGGSYNEQFF.

This clonotype came up once. The chain links TRBV6-1 to TRBJ1-5, with D possibly being TRBD1 (5 bases). This CDR3 has 11 residues. The V end was cut by 7 bases, the J end by 6 bases, with 7 bases between. Germline CDR1 is MNHNS and CDR2 is SASEGT. The chain's CDR3 is CASMRGQPQHF. In DNA form, the CDR3 reads TGTGCCAGCATGAGGGGTCAGCCCCAGCATTTT.

The chain combines TRBV27 with TRBJ1-1; D is unresolved. V lost 0 bases and J 7 bases, leaving 12 bases between the germline ends. Germline V gene lookup returns CDR1 MNHEY and CDR2 SMNVEV (reference sequence). The CDR3 loop spans 14 amino acids. The chain's CDR3 is CASSLSATRIEAFF. The DNA of the CDR3 is TGTGCCAGCAGTTTATCGGCGACACGGATTGAAGCTTTCTTT.

This chain joins TRBV12-3 or TRBV12-4 and TRBJ2-5; D is unresolved. The ends were cut back, 5 bases at V and 4 bases at J, with 11 bases in the middle. This CDR3 comprises 13 residues. CDR3 protein: CASSRPVGETQYF. The CDR3 bases are TGTGCCAGCAGTCGCCCGGTTGGAGAGACCCAGTACTTC.

As regards this clonotype: The junction differs from germline at one of its ends, possibly a read error. The chain is built from TRBV14 and TRBJ2-2; D remains ambiguous. Germline V gene data show CDR1 as SGHDN and CDR2 as FVKESK. CDR3 size: 13 residues. This chain's CDR3 is CPSSNQNTGELFF. The CDR3 DNA sequence: TGTCCCAGCAGTAACCAGAACACCGGGGAGCTGTTTTTT.